This passage covers 20 T cell receptor beta chains from one sample sequenced in a study of blood T cell repertoires in COVID-19. Repertoires were generated with immunoSEQ multiplex PCR, while TCRdb's copy carries only in-frame clones and drops some. Of 150,000 to 180,000 clones detected, approximately 84% appear once; the ten largest clones hold more than 6.5%. The sequenced sample was peripheral blood. The receptor set was obtained from a woman aged 55-69 years with COVID-19, enrolled during active disease.

The chain joins TRBV3-1 (or the pseudogene TRBV3-2) to TRBJ1-3; 9 bases line up with TRBD1. CDR3 size: 15 residues. V lost 4 bases and J lost 3; bases outside the gene matches: 4. CDR1 is LGHDT and CDR2 is YNNKEL in the germline V gene (reference sequence). CDR3 protein: CASSRTGQGGNTIYF. In DNA form, the CDR3 reads TGTGCCAGCAGCCGCACGGGACAGGGTGGAAACACCATATATTTT.

The chain joins TRBV7-2 to TRBJ1-5, with D unresolved. V lost 2 bases and J lost 3, with 11 bases in between. Germline values: CDR1 SGHTA, CDR2 FQGNSA. The CDR3 is made up of 15 amino acids. The CDR3 is CASSLNGVLNQPQHF. CDR3 bases: TGTGCCAGCAGCTTAAACGGGGTCCTCAATCAGCCCCAGCATTTT.

This clone is a singleton in its sample. The chain is built from TRBV1 and TRBJ1-5; TRBD1 is the table's D call and was not checked against the DNA. TRBV1 counts as a pseudogene. The CDR3 spans 15 residues. CDR3 region: CTSSLLGHRGQPQHF. The CDR3 DNA reads as TGCACCAGCAGCCTCCTCGGACACCGTGGTCAGCCCCAGCATTTT.

V usage is TRBV7-8 and J usage is TRBJ1-4; D unresolved. This CDR3 contains 17 residues. Per germline, CDR1 SGHVS and CDR2 FQNEAQ. Deletions cut 7 bases from V and 0 bases from J, with 18 bases between. As DNA, the CDR3 is TGTGCCAGCAAGGGAAATCCGGGGTATGCAACTAATGAAAAACTGTTTTTT. Translated: CASKGNPGYATNEKLFF.

V is TRBV21-1 and J is TRBJ2-5; no DNA check was done on the table's D call, TRBD2. TRBV21-1 represents a pseudogene. The CDR3 is 17 residues long. CDR3 sequence (DNA): TGTGCCAGCAGCAAAACACCCGGGACTAGCGACCGAGAGACCCAGTACTTC. Translation: CASSKTPGTSDRETQYF.

V is TRBV6-5 and J is TRBJ1-1; a possible D gene is TRBD1 (6 bases). CDR1 and CDR2 (germline): MNHEY, SVGAGI. Trimming removed 5 bases at V and 5 bases at J, with 12 bases between. The CDR3 runs to 13 residues. DNA of the CDR3: TGTGCCAGCAGTCTTGACAGGAGGACTGAAGCTTTCTTT. Amino acids: CASSLDRRTEAFF.

This clone appeared once. V usage is TRBV27 and J usage is TRBJ2-1; TRBD1 is a possible D gene (5 bases). V lost 9 bases and J lost 0, with 12 bases in between. Germline V gene sequence: CDR1 MNHEY, CDR2 SMNVEV (reference sequence). The CDR3 sequence is 14 residues long. The CDR3 DNA reads TGTGCCAGTAAGCAGGGCCGCTCCTACAATGAGCAGTTCTTC. This sequence encodes CASKQGRSYNEQFF.

The chain couples TRBV6-5 to TRBJ1-1; D is unresolved. This CDR3 has 12 residues. Trimming removed 11 bases at V and 4 bases at J, with 14 bases between. Germline assignment: CDR1 MNHEY and CDR2 SVGAGI. CDR3 in amino acids: CAGAPEGTEAFF. For the CDR3, the DNA is TGTGCCGGCGCCCCGGAGGGCACTGAAGCTTTCTTT.

The gene calls are TRBV7-9 and TRBJ1-2; D perhaps matches TRBD1 (5 bases). Germline lookup yields CDR1 SEHNR and CDR2 FQNEAQ (reference sequence). Trimming stripped 4 bases from V and 6 bases from J, with 18 bases between. The CDR3 contains 15 residues. Here the CDR3 reads CASSSNGGTVDGYTF. In DNA form, the CDR3 reads TGTGCCAGCAGCTCAAACGGGGGGACGGTTGATGGCTACACCTTC.

For the CDR3, the DNA is TGCGCCAGCAGCTTGCCGGGAAGCCAAGAGACCCAGTACTTC. Residues: CASSLPGSQETQYF. This chain joins TRBV5-1 and TRBJ2-5; weak D call: TRBD2 (5 bases). The CDR3 is 14 residues long. V was trimmed by 1 base and J by 1 base, leaving 8 bases between them. Germline CDR1 SGHRS, CDR2 YFSETQ.

The chain links TRBV19 to TRBJ1-2; the match to TRBD1 covers 7 bases. In germline, CDR1 is LNHDA, CDR2 SQIVND (reference sequence). This CDR3 has 13 amino acids. The V segment lost 5 bases and the J segment 5 bases; nucleotides outside the gene matches: 5. CDR3 sequence reads: CASSPQTGYGYTF. The CDR3 DNA is TGTGCCAGTAGTCCGCAGACAGGGTATGGCTACACCTTC.

J is TRBJ2-1 and V is TRBV2; TRBD1 matches 10 bases. V was clipped by 6 bases and J by 2 bases; unmatched bases: 4. The germline V gene encodes CDR1 SNHLY and CDR2 FYNNEI. This CDR3 is 15 amino acids long. The CDR3 nucleotides read TGTGCCAGCAGGACCGGACAGGGGGCCTACAATGAGCAGTTCTTC. Its translation: CASRTGQGAYNEQFF.

In this sample, this clone turned up once. The J gene is TRBJ2-5, the V gene TRBV5-1; TRBD1 agrees at 8 bases. The V and J ends lost 3 bases and 4 bases, in that order; junction bases with no gene match: 2. Per the germline V gene, CDR1 is SGHRS and CDR2 is YFSETQ. This CDR3 contains 13 residues. DNA for the CDR3: TGCGCCAGCAGCTCACAGGGGGTAGAGACCCAGTACTTC. Its protein is CASSSQGVETQYF.

The V and J genes are TRBV30 and TRBJ1-1, with D perhaps matching TRBD1 (6 bases). The germline V gene encodes CDR1 GTSNPN and CDR2 SVGIG (reference sequence). V gave up 4 bases and J gave up 0 bases, with 15 bases separating them. The CDR3 runs to 15 residues. CDR3 in DNA: TGTGCCTGGAACCGGGACATTACCTTGAACACTGAAGCTTTCTTT. Amino acid sequence: CAWNRDITLNTEAFF.

Here the CDR3 reads CASSSQGTSGRGELFF. DNA of the CDR3: TGTGCCAGCAGCTCGCAAGGGACTAGCGGGAGGGGGGAGCTGTTTTTT. This rearrangement joins TRBV3-1 (or the pseudogene TRBV3-2) to TRBJ2-2; 15 bases match TRBD2. Germline loops: CDR1 LGHDT, CDR2 YNNKEL (reference sequence). With V trimmed by 5 bases and J by 8 bases, 6 bases remained unmatched. The CDR3 is 16 residues long.

The chain joins TRBV6-5 to TRBJ1-1, with 7 bases identical to TRBD1. The CDR3 is 13 amino acids. From germline, CDR1 is MNHEY and CDR2 SVGAGI. Trimming at V came to 7 bases and at J to 0 bases, leaving 2 bases not matched to a gene. CDR3 region: CASKGQLNTEAFF. CDR3 bases: TGTGCCAGCAAGGGACAGCTGAACACTGAAGCTTTCTTT.

This chain joins TRBV11-2 and TRBJ2-3; TRBD2 agrees at 7 bases. The CDR3 has 17 amino acids. Trimming took 4 bases from V and 0 from J; bases not matched to a gene: 10. Germline V gene lookup returns CDR1 SGHAT and CDR2 FQNNGV. CDR3 coding DNA: TGTGCCAGCAGCTCAAGGACGGGGGGAGTTAGCACAGATACGCAGTATTTT. Encoded protein: CASSSRTGGVSTDTQYF.

This clone was observed a single time. The CDR3 DNA reads as TGTGCCAGCAGCTTAGAGGCCAGGGGTTACGAGCAGTACGTC. Its translation: CASSLEARGYEQYV. J is TRBJ2-7 and V is TRBV7-8, with D possibly TRBD1 on 6 matching bases. CDR1 is SGHVS, CDR2 FQNEAQ, per germline. Trimming removed 1 base from V and 4 bases from J, with 11 bases in between. The CDR3 contains 14 residues.

The chain uses TRBV27 and TRBJ2-7; TRBD2 aligns across 12 bases. After removal of 6 bases from V and 4 bases from J, the junction contained 4 bases not matched to a gene. Germline CDR1 is MNHEY and CDR2 is SMNVEV (reference sequence). CDR3 length equals 14 residues. In nucleotides, the CDR3 is TGTGCCAGCAGCCGACTAGCGGGAGCATACGAGCAGTACTTC. It specifies CASSRLAGAYEQYF.

V usage is TRBV7-3 and J usage is TRBJ2-1, with TRBD2 matching over 8 bases. The CDR3 runs to 15 residues. With 0 bases clipped from V and 6 bases from J, the junction kept 4 bases outside the gene matches. The germline gives CDR1 SGHTA, CDR2 FQGTGA. The CDR3 bases are TGTGCCAGCAGCTTAACGGCCGGGACTAGCAATGAGCAGTTCTTC. It yields the protein CASSLTAGTSNEQFF.